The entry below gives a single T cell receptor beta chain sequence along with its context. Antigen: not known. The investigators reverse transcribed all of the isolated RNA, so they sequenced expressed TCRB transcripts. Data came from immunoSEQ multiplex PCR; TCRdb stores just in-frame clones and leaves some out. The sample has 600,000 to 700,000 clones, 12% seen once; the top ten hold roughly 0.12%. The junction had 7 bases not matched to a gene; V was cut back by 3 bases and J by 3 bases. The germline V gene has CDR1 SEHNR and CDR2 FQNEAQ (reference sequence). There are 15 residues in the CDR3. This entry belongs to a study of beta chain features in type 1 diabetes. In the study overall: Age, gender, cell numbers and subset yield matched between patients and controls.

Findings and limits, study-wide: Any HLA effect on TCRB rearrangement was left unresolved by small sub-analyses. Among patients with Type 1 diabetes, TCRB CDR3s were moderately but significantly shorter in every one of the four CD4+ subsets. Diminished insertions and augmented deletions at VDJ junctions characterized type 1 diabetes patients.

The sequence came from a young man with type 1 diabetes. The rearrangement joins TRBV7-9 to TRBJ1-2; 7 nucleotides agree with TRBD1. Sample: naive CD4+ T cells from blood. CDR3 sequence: CASSLRGTDHYGYTF. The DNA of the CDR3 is TGTGCCAGCAGCTTGCGGGGGACAGATCACTATGGCTACACCTTC.